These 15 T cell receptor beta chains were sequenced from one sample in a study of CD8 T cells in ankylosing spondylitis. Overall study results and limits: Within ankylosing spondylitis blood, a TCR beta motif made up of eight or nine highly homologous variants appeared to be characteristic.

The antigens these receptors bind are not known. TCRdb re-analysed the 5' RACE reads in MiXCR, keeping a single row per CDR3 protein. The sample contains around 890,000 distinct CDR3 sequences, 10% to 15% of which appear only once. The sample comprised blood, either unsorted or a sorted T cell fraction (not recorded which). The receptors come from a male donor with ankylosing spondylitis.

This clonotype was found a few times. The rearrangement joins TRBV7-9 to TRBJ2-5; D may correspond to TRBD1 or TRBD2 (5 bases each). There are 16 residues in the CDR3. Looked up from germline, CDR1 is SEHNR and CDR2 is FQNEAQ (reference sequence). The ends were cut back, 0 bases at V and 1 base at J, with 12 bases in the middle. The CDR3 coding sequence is TGTGCCAGCAGCTTAGCGTTTGCAGGGAGCCAAGAGACCCAGTACTTC. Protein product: CASSLAFAGSQETQYF.

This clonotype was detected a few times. CDR3 in DNA: TGCAGTGCTAGATTATTTGATGAGCAGTTCTTC. It encodes CSARLFDEQFF. The chain links TRBV20-1 to TRBJ2-1, with D hard to call. V lost 2 bases and J lost 8, with 7 bases in between. Germline CDR1 reads DFQATT; CDR2 reads SNEGSKA (reference sequence). The CDR3 is made up of 11 amino acids.

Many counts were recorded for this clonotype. CDR3 region: CASSTPGQGSGYTF. The CDR3 DNA follows: TGCGCCAGCAGCACGCCGGGACAGGGAAGTGGCTACACCTTC. This chain connects TRBV5-1 to TRBJ1-2, with 9 bases that match TRBD1. Germline CDR1 and CDR2: SGHRS and YFSETQ. V shed 4 bases, J shed 7 bases, and the junction held 8 bases outside the gene matches. This CDR3 has 14 amino acids.

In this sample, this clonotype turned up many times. CDR3 protein: CASSPRRFYGYTF. In nucleotides, the CDR3 is TGTGCCAGCAGCCCCCGGCGCTTCTATGGCTACACCTTC. The gene calls are TRBV6-1 and TRBJ1-2; D uncertain. This CDR3 spans 13 amino acids. Germline-derived CDR1 and CDR2 are MNHNS and SASEGT. V lost 6 bases to trimming and J lost 4 bases, with 12 bases between them.

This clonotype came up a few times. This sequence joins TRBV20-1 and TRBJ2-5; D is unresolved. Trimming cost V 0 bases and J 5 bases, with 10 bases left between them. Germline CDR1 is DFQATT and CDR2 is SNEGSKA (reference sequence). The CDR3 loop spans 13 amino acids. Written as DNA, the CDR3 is TGCAGTGCTAGAGACCCCGTTGGGGAGACCCAGTACTTC. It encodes CSARDPVGETQYF.

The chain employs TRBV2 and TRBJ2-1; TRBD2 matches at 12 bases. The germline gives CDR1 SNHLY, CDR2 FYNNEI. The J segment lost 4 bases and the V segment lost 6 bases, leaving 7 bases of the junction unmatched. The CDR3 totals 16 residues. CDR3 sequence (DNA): TGTGCCAGCAGCTCGACTAGCGGGAGTATTTACAATGAGCAGTTCTTC. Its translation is CASSSTSGSIYNEQFF.

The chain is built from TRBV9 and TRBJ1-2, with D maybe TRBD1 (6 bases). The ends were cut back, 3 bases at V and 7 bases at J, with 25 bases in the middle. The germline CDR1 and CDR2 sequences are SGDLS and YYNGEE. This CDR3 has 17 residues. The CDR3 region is CASSGRGLGGSGGGYTF. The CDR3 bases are TGTGCCAGCAGCGGTCGCGGTCTGGGGGGCAGCGGTGGTGGCTACACCTTC.

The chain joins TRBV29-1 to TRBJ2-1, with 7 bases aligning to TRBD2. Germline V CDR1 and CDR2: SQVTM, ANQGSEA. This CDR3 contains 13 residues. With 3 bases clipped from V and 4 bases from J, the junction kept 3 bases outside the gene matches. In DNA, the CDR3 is TGCAGCGTTGACCGGGAGGCGTACAATGAGCAGTTCTTC. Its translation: CSVDREAYNEQFF.

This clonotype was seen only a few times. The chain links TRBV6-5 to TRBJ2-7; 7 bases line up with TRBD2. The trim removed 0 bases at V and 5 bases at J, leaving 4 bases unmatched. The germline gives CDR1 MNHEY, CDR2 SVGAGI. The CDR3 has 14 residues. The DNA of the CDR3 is TGTGCCAGCAGTTACTCGGTAGCGGGCAACGAGCAGTACTTC. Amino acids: CASSYSVAGNEQYF.

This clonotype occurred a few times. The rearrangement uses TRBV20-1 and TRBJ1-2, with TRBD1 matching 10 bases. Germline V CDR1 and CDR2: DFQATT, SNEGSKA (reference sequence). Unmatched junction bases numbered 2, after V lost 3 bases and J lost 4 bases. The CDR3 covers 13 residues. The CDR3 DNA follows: TGCAGTGCTAGGAGGGACAGGGGCTATGGCTACACCTTC. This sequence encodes CSARRDRGYGYTF.

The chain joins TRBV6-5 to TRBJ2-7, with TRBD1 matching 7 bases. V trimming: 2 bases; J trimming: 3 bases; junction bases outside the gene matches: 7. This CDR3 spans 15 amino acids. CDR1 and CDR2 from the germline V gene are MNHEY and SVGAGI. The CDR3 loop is CASSYRDRGFYEQYF. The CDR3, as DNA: TGTGCCAGCAGTTACAGGGACAGAGGGTTCTACGAGCAGTACTTC.

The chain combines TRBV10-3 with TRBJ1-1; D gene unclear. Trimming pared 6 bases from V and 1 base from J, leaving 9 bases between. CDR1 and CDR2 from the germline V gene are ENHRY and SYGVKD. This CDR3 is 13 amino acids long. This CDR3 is CAIRPSKNTEAFF. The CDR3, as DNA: TGTGCCATCAGACCAAGCAAGAACACTGAAGCTTTCTTT.

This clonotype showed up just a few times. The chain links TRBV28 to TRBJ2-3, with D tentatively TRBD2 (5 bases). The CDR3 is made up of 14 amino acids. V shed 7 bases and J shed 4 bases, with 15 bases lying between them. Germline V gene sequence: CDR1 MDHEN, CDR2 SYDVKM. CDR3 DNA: TGTGCCAGCACCCTCGCACCGGGATCAGATACGCAGTATTTT. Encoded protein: CASTLAPGSDTQYF. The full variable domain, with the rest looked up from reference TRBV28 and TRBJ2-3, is DVKVTQSSRYLVKRTGEKVFLECVQDMDHENMFWYRQDPGLGLRLIYFSYDVKMKEKGDIPEGYSVSREKKERFSLILESASTNQTSMYLCASTLAPGSDTQYFGPGTRLTVL.

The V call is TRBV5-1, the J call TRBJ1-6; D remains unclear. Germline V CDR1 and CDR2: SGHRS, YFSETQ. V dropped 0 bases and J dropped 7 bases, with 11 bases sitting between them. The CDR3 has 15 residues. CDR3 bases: TGCGCCAGCAGCTTGGGTCCAAACGGGAATTCACCCCTCCACTTT. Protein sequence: CASSLGPNGNSPLHF.

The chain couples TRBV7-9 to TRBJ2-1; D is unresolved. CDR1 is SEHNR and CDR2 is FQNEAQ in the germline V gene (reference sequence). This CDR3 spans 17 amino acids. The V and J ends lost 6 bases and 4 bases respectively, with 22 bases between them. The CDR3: CASRAWARDKRYNEQFF. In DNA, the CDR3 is TGTGCCAGCAGGGCGTGGGCTAGGGATAAACGTTACAATGAGCAGTTCTTC.